The clone carrying this T cell receptor beta chain was seen many times. No antigen is known for it. The data are from a study of human T cells and chemical hapten exposure. Study-level results: Relative to controls, expanded TCRs formed significantly more large CDR3 similarity clusters.

Under the authors' procedure: TCRs per sample had a median of roughly 96,000 and ranged from about 23,224 to 700,000. Via MiXCR, TCRdb re-called the RACE reads, giving one row per CDR3 protein. TCRdb's processing, not the authors', yielded these V and J calls. The repertoire consists of about 90,000 distinct CDR3 sequences, with under 12% occurring once and the leading ten covering roughly 2.4%. The V and J ends lost 1 base and 7 bases respectively, with 20 bases between them. CDR1 is SEHNR and CDR2 is FQNEAQ in the germline V gene (reference sequence). The CDR3 runs 17 residues. The time point is: patch test 1, 2 weeks after DPC sensitization. Specified treatment: therapeutic diphenylcyclopropenone sensitization with weekly scalp DPC. Drawing of blood took place ahead of applying each patch test.

The source material was whole blood, sampled in connection with sensitization to the hapten diphenylcyclopropenone (DPC). The genes are TRBV7-9 and TRBJ1-5; D unresolved. This TCR derives from a man between 40 and 49 years old with alopecia areata. Some clones in this sample may be carry-over from other donors' samples. CDR3 in amino acids: CASSLVDSGYGNQPQHF. The CDR3 DNA is TGTGCCAGCAGCTTAGTGGATTCGGGATATGGTAACCAGCCCCAGCATTTT.